The entry that follows covers one T cell receptor (beta chain) sequence. The sample belongs to a study of cytomegalovirus exposure and HLA in healthy donors. Here immunoSEQ multiplex PCR was the method, and the copy in TCRdb shows in-frame clones only, minus some. The sample has fewer than 90,000 clones, almost 85% seen once. This CDR3 contains 14 residues. With 0 bases removed from V and 2 bases from J, the gap between germline ends came to 8 bases. Germline V gives CDR1 SGDLS, CDR2 YYNGEE. This TCR derives from a woman between 18 and 30 years old in good health and CMV-seropositive. The sequenced sample consisted of PBMCs. The chain links TRBV9 to TRBJ1-2; maybe TRBD1 (5 bases). CDR3 in DNA: TGTGCCAGCAGCGTAGGTCAGGGCAACTATGGCTACACCTTC. The encoded protein is CASSVGQGNYGYTF.